This T cell receptor (beta chain) comes out of a study of STAT5B mutations in CD4+ large granular lymphocyte leukemia. Sequencing used immunoSEQ multiplex PCR; TCRdb keeps in-frame clones, though not all of them. This sample has fewer than 7,000 clones, with approximately 74% found just once. The CDR3 covers 14 residues. The V and J ends lost 4 bases and 8 bases respectively, with 12 bases between them. Germline V CDR1 and CDR2: MGHRA, YSYEKL. The sequenced sample was PBMCs. The receptor comes from a woman aged 70-85 years with CD4+ T-cell large granular lymphocyte leukemia. This chain links TRBV4-1 with TRBJ1-6, with D possibly being TRBD1 (5 bases). DNA of the CDR3: TGCGCCAGCAGCCTCCCTGGGGGGGATTCACCCCTCCACTTT. Amino acid sequence: CASSLPGGDSPLHF.